This entry lists 2 T cell receptor beta chains sequenced from one sample in a study of shared clonotypes between healthy human individuals. The assay was immunoSEQ multiplex PCR, and TCRdb's table has in-frame clones only and misses some. The sample has 1,400,000 or so clones, approximately 98.5% seen once; the top ten hold approximately 0.4%. Material: naive CD4+ T cells sorted from blood. Subset meaning: CD45RA+ positively selected. Receptor source: a man younger than 40 in good health.

The V call is TRBV18, the J call TRBJ1-1; D gene ambiguous. Germline V lookup: CDR1 KGHSH, CDR2 LQKENI. Deletions cut 8 bases from V and 0 bases from J, with 13 bases between. CDR3 length: 14 residues. This CDR3 reads CASRDIQMNTEAFF. The CDR3 region has the DNA TGTGCCAGCCGGGATATTCAGATGAACACTGAAGCTTTCTTT.

The chain is built from TRBV7-8 and TRBJ2-3; unclear D gene. Germline loops: CDR1 SGHVS, CDR2 FQNEAQ. Trimming removed 0 bases from V and 4 bases from J, with 8 bases in between. The CDR3 sequence is 14 residues long. The CDR3 DNA reads TGTGCCAGCAGCTTAGCGGCCCGGGCAGATACGCAGTATTTT. This sequence encodes CASSLAARADTQYF.